This entry concerns a single T cell receptor beta chain. Its target is not known. The data derive from a study of T cell responses to AZD1222 COVID-19 vaccine. From germline, CDR1 is LNHDA and CDR2 SQIVND (reference sequence). Germline trimming cut 6 bases from V and 4 bases from J; bases unmatched to any gene: 10. There are 16 residues in the CDR3. Repertoires were generated with immunoSEQ multiplex PCR, while TCRdb's copy carries only in-frame clones and drops some. Among roughly 170,000 clones listed, approximately 94% were seen once. General study results and limits: Spike-specific TCR breadth and depth grew following two AZD1222 doses. Unmutated regions of variants are reportedly targeted by nearly half of spike-specific TCRs.

This material consisted of peripheral blood, taken 28 days after the second AZD1222 dose. The source is an adult who received the AZD1222 COVID-19 vaccine. The J gene is TRBJ1-3, the V gene TRBV19; TRBD1 matches 9 bases. In DNA, the CDR3 is TGTGCCAGTAGAGCCCGGGACAGGGTTACAGGAAACACCATATATTTT. Translating it yields CASRARDRVTGNTIYF.